This TCR beta chain was identified in a study of T cell changes during pregnancy in multiple sclerosis. Profiled with immunoSEQ multiplex PCR; TCRdb holds only in-frame clones, not every one. The sample lists approximately 50,000 clones, about 92% occurring once. This CDR3 comprises 15 residues. Germline V CDR1 and CDR2: SQVTM, ANQGSEA. V shed 8 bases, J shed 8 bases, and the junction held 11 bases outside the gene matches. The rearrangement joins TRBV29-1 to TRBJ2-1, with 14 bases fitting TRBD2. The TCR sequence derives from a female donor with multiple sclerosis, enrolled in a pregnancy study. The sample was CD4+ T cells from peripheral blood mononuclear cells, taken in the third trimester of pregnancy. As DNA, the CDR3 is TGCAGCACCGGGACTAGCGGGAGAGTAGTGGATGAGCAGTTCTTC. Its protein is CSTGTSGRVVDEQFF.